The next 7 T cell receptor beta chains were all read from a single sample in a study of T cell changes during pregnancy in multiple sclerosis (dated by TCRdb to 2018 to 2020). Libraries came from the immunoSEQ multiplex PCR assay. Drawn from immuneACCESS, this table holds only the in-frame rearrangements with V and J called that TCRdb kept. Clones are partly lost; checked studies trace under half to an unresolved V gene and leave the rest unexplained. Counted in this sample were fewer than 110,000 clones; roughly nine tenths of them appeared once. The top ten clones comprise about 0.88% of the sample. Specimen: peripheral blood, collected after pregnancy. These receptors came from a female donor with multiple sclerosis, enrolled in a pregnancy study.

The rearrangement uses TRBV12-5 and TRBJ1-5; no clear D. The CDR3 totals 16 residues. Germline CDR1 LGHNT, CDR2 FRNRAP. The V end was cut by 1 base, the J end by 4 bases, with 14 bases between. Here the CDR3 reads CASGLGPPQVNQPQHF. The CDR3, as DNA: TGTGCTAGTGGTTTGGGACCCCCGCAGGTAAATCAGCCCCAGCATTTT.

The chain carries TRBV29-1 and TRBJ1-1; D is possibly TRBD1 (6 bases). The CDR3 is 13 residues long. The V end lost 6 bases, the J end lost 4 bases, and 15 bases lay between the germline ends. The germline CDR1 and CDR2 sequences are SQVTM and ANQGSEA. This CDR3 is CSVVEGGSTEAFF. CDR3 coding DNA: TGCAGCGTCGTCGAGGGGGGGAGCACTGAAGCTTTCTTT.

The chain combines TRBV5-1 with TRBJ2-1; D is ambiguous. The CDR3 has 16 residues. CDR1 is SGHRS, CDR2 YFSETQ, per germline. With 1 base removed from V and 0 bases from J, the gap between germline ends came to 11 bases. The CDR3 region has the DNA TGCGCCAGCAGCTTGTCGTCCTCCAGCTCCTACAATGAGCAGTTCTTC. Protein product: CASSLSSSSSYNEQFF.

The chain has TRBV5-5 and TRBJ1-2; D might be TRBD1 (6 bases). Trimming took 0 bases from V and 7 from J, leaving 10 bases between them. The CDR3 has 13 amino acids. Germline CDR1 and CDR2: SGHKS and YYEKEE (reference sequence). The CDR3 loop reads CASSLEQGFGYTF. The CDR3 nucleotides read TGTGCCAGCAGCTTGGAGCAGGGGTTTGGCTACACCTTC.

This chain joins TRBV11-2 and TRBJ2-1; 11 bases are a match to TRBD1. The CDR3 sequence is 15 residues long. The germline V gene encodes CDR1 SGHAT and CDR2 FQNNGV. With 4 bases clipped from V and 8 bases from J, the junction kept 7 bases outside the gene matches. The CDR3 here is CASSYWTGGAYEQFF. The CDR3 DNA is TGTGCCAGCAGCTACTGGACAGGGGGCGCGTATGAGCAGTTCTTC.

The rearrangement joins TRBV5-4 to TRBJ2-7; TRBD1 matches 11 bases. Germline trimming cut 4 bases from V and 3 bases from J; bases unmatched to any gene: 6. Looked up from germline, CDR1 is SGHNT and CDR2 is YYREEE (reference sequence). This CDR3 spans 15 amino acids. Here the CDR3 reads CASSLSGTGGYEQYF. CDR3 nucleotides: TGTGCCAGCAGCCTCTCCGGGACAGGGGGCTACGAGCAGTACTTC.

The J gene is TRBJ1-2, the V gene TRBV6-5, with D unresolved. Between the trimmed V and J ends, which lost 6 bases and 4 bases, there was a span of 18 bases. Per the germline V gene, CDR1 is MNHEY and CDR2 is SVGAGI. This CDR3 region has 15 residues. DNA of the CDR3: TGTGCCAGCAGAGAGGCCGGAGGGCCCGCCTATGGCTACACCTTC. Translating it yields CASREAGGPAYGYTF.